These 19 T cell receptor beta chains were all obtained from the same sample, sequenced in a study of T-cell memory formation after mild COVID-19. TCRdb analysed the 5' RACE reads with MiXCR anew, one entry per CDR3 protein. The table lists fewer than 60,000 distinct CDR3 sequences, 25% to 35% of them singletons. The source material was PBMCs or a T cell subset sorted from them (not recorded which). These TCRs come from a man aged 18 to 30 who had mild COVID-19 (a few samples of this study predate the infection). Cell type and time point are not known.

The J gene is TRBJ1-1, the V gene TRBV29-1; 7 bases fit TRBD1. CDR1 SQVTM and CDR2 ANQGSEA come from the germline V gene. CDR3 length: 11 residues. With V trimmed by 7 bases and J by 5 bases, 4 bases remained unmatched. The CDR3 nucleotides read TGCAGCGGACAGGGTCGGACTGAAGCTTTCTTT. It is translated as CSGQGRTEAFF.

The chain combines TRBV29-1 with TRBJ2-5; D remains ambiguous. Per germline, CDR1 SQVTM and CDR2 ANQGSEA. The CDR3 loop spans 15 amino acids. Trimming took 0 bases from V and 4 from J, leaving 15 bases between them. The CDR3 DNA reads as TGCAGCGTTGAAGATCGGGCAGCCGAAGGAGAGACCCAGTACTTC. This translates into CSVEDRAAEGETQYF.

This rearrangement joins TRBV27 to TRBJ1-2, with D unclear. Trimming pared 5 bases from V and 8 bases from J, leaving 21 bases between. Germline CDR1 and CDR2: MNHEY and SMNVEV (reference sequence). This CDR3 comprises 15 residues. CDR3 DNA sequence: TGTGCCAGCAGTCCAAATGCAGACTACGTGGAGGGCTACACCTTC. Translating it yields CASSPNADYVEGYTF.

V and J are TRBV25-1 and TRBJ2-7, with D maybe TRBD1 (6 bases). The germline V and J ends were trimmed by 7 bases and 2 bases, with 9 bases remaining between them. This CDR3 has 12 residues. In germline, CDR1 is MGHDK, CDR2 SYGVNS. In nucleotides, the CDR3 is TGTGCCAGCATGGGACAAACCTACGAGCAGTACGTC. It encodes CASMGQTYEQYV.

CDR3 protein: CASSLEGIQETQYF. The DNA of the CDR3 is TGTGCCAGCAGCTTGGAGGGAATACAAGAGACCCAGTACTTC. The rearrangement uses TRBV7-9 and TRBJ2-5, with D possibly being TRBD2 (6 bases). The CDR3 totals 14 residues. The germline gives CDR1 SEHNR, CDR2 FQNEAQ (reference sequence). V lost 3 bases, J lost 2 bases, and 10 bases lay in between.

The chain is built from TRBV4-2 and TRBJ2-5; TRBD2 matches 14 bases. V shed 4 bases, J shed 5 bases, and the junction held 12 bases outside the gene matches. The CDR3 is 18 amino acids. Per germline, CDR1 LGHNA and CDR2 YNFKEQ. Written as DNA, the CDR3 is TGTGCCAGCAGCCCCGCTTCGACTAGCGGGGGGGGAACCGAGACCCAGTACTTC. Translated, it gives CASSPASTSGGGTETQYF.

The genes are TRBV7-3 and TRBJ2-5; perhaps TRBD1 as D (5 bases). The CDR3 runs to 14 residues. Looked up from germline, CDR1 is SGHTA and CDR2 is FQGTGA. Trimming cost V 6 bases and J 5 bases, with 16 bases left between them. Written as DNA, the CDR3 is TGTGCCAGCAGTGAAAGGGGTGGCCAGGAGACCCAGTACTTC. It specifies CASSERGGQETQYF.

This chain links TRBV27 with TRBJ2-1; 8 nucleotides agree with TRBD2. Germline V gene sequence: CDR1 MNHEY, CDR2 SMNVEV (reference sequence). Trimming removed 3 bases from V and 9 bases from J; junction bases left unmatched: 10. CDR3 length equals 15 residues. CDR3 sequence: CASSLATSAYGEQFF. The CDR3 coding sequence is TGTGCCAGCAGTTTGGCGACTAGCGCTTACGGTGAGCAGTTCTTC.

This clonotype was counted a single time. V gene TRBV7-2 combines with J gene TRBJ1-1; D not resolved. The germline V gene encodes CDR1 SGHTA and CDR2 FQGNSA. The CDR3 totals 16 residues. Deletions cut 1 base from V and 0 bases from J, with 12 bases between. The CDR3 DNA reads as TGTGCCAGCAGCTTAGATCCCGGACCCTTGAACACTGAAGCTTTCTTT. It is translated as CASSLDPGPLNTEAFF.

The J gene is TRBJ2-1, the V gene TRBV5-1; 15 bases are shared with TRBD2. Germline V gene sequence: CDR1 SGHRS, CDR2 YFSETQ. This CDR3 contains 17 residues. The J segment lost 1 base and the V segment lost 3 bases, leaving 2 bases of the junction unmatched. CDR3 in amino acids: CASSSGLAGGSYNEQFF. CDR3 bases: TGCGCCAGCAGCTCGGGACTAGCGGGGGGTTCCTACAATGAGCAGTTCTTC.

This clonotype was recorded a few times. This sequence joins TRBV6-5 and TRBJ2-1; D is uncertain. Trimming took 0 bases from V and 4 from J, leaving 7 bases between them. Germline CDR1 and CDR2: MNHEY and SVGAGI. The CDR3 covers 14 residues. The CDR3 DNA reads TGTGCCAGCAGTTACTCGGGCAGATACAATGAGCAGTTCTTC. It codes for CASSYSGRYNEQFF.

The V and J genes are TRBV30 and TRBJ2-2; D unclear. Between the trimmed V and J ends, which lost 5 bases and 4 bases, there was a span of 2 bases. Germline CDR1 GTSNPN, CDR2 SVGIG (reference sequence). The CDR3 runs 10 residues. The DNA of the CDR3 is TGTGCCTGGGGCACCGGGGAGCTGTTTTTT. Amino acids: CAWGTGELFF. The full variable domain, in which reference TRBV30 and TRBJ2-2 provide the parts outside the CDR3, is SQTIHQWPATLVQPVGSPLSLECTVEGTSNPNLYWYRQAAGRGLQLLFYSVGIGQISSEVPQNLSASRPQDRQFILSSKKLLLSDSGFYLCAWGTGELFFGEGSRLTVL.

Here the CDR3 reads CASSPGVDRANTEAFF. The CDR3 nucleotides read TGTGCCAGCAGCCCCGGGGTGGACAGGGCAAACACTGAAGCTTTCTTT. The chain has TRBV7-9 and TRBJ1-1, with 8 bases aligning to TRBD1. CDR1 and CDR2 (germline): SEHNR, FQNEAQ (reference sequence). The CDR3 is 16 residues long. Trimming cost V 5 bases and J 2 bases; bases outside gene matches: 10.

The V gene is TRBV9, the J gene TRBJ1-1, with TRBD1 as a possible D gene (5 bases). CDR1 and CDR2 (germline): SGDLS, YYNGEE. The V and J ends lost 3 bases and 7 bases respectively, with 10 bases between them. The CDR3 covers 12 residues. The CDR3 bases are TGTGCCAGCAGCGGAGACAGAAATGAAGCTTTCTTT. Its protein product is CASSGDRNEAFF. Using reference TRBV9 and TRBJ1-1 for the parts outside the CDR3, the full variable domain is DSGVTQTPKHLITATGQRVTLRCSPRSGDLSVYWYQQSLDQGLQFLIQYYNGEERAKGNILERFSAQQFPDLHSELNLSSLELGDSALYFCASSGDRNEAFFGQGTRLTVV.

The chain uses TRBV7-2 and TRBJ2-3, with D perhaps given as TRBD1 or TRBD2 (5 bases each). V lost 2 bases to trimming and J lost 3 bases, with 15 bases between them. CDR3 length: 16 amino acids. Per germline, CDR1 SGHTA and CDR2 FQGNSA. This CDR3 reads CASSLNPGLSTDTQYF. Written as DNA, the CDR3 is TGTGCCAGCAGCTTAAATCCGGGGCTAAGTACAGATACGCAGTATTTT.

The J gene is TRBJ2-7, the V gene TRBV6-2 or TRBV6-3; D gene ambiguous. The CDR3 runs 13 residues. V lost 2 bases and J lost 7, with 12 bases in between. The V gene's germline CDR1 is MNHEY and CDR2 SVGEGT. Written as DNA, the CDR3 is TGTGCCAGCAGTTACGCGGCAGGCTGGGAGCAGTACGTC. Its translation: CASSYAAGWEQYV.

The chain employs TRBV6-2 or TRBV6-3 and TRBJ1-5; no firm D call. The CDR3 runs to 14 residues. Trimming stripped 5 bases from V and 1 base from J, with 9 bases between. CDR1 is MNHEY and CDR2 is SVGEGT in the germline V gene. The CDR3 region has the DNA TGTGCCAGCAGTCACGGCCAGAGCAATCAGCCCCAGCATTTT. Its protein is CASSHGQSNQPQHF.

This chain connects TRBV20-1 to TRBJ1-1; D is ambiguous. Germline CDR1 is DFQATT and CDR2 is SNEGSKA (reference sequence). This CDR3 region has 16 residues. With 0 bases removed from V and 2 bases from J, the gap between germline ends came to 16 bases. The CDR3 sequence: CSARESGASANTEAFF. The CDR3, as DNA: TGCAGTGCTAGAGAGTCCGGAGCCAGCGCTAACACTGAAGCTTTCTTT.

The V and J genes are TRBV4-2 and TRBJ2-7; TRBD2 matches at 14 bases. V dropped 4 bases and J dropped 0; count of bases not matched to a gene: 11. CDR1 and CDR2 from the germline V gene are LGHNA and YNFKEQ. The CDR3 has 19 amino acids. The CDR3 DNA is TGTGCCAGCAGCCCTGGAGCGGGACTAGCGGGGGAGTTCTCCTACGAGCAGTACTTC. As protein: CASSPGAGLAGEFSYEQYF.